Below, one TCR beta chain is given with its context. This sample is part of a study of T cell repertoires in cytomegalovirus infection. Turning to the study itself: Shared public TCR beta signatures pointed to both CMV infection and a matching HLA type.

Germline assignment: CDR1 MNHNY and CDR2 SVGAGI (reference sequence). The germline V and J ends were trimmed by 10 bases and 11 bases, with 8 bases remaining between them. The CDR3 extends over 8 amino acids. TCRdb reanalysed the reads using MiXCR and keeps one entry per CDR3 protein. The sample carries 150,000 to 200,000 distinct CDR3 sequences, 25% to 30% recorded once. The TCR comes from a human donor in good health (CMV status not recorded). Some clones in this sample may be carry-over from other donors' samples. This sequence joins TRBV6-6 and TRBJ1-1; D call uncertain. Sequences were obtained from PBMCs. The chain's CDR3 is CATARAFF. The CDR3 DNA follows: TGTGCCACCGCGCGGGCTTTCTTT.